The clone carrying this T cell receptor beta chain has only one observation. From germline, CDR1 is GTSNPN and CDR2 SVGIG (reference sequence). There are 15 residues in the CDR3. Trimming stripped 5 bases from V and 0 bases from J, with 11 bases between. This specimen comes from a study of control samples from healthy donors and cancer patients. Clones were sequenced by immunoSEQ multiplex PCR, and TCRdb holds only the in-frame ones, with some missing. Of 120,000 or so clones in the sample, around 92% were seen once. This receptor was obtained from a man in his forties or fifties in good health. This chain joins TRBV30 and TRBJ2-6, with a weak D call TRBD1 (6 bases). Sequencing was carried out using blood. DNA for the CDR3: TGTGCCTGGGGGACACTAAGCTCTGGGGCCAACGTCCTGACTTTC. It translates to CAWGTLSSGANVLTF.